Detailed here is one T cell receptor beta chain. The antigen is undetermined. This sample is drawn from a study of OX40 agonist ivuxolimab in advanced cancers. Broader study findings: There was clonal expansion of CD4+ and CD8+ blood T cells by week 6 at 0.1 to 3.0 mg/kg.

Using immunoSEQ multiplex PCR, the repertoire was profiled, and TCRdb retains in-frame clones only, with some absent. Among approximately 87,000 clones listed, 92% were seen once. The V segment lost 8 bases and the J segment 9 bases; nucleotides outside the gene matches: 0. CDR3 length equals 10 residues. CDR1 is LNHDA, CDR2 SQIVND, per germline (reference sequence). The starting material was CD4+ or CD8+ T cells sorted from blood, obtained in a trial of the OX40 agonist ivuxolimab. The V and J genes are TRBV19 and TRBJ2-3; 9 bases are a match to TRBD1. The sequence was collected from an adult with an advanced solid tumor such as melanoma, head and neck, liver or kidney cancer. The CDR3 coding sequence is TGTGCCAGTGGGACAGGGACGCAGTATTTT. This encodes CASGTGTQYF.